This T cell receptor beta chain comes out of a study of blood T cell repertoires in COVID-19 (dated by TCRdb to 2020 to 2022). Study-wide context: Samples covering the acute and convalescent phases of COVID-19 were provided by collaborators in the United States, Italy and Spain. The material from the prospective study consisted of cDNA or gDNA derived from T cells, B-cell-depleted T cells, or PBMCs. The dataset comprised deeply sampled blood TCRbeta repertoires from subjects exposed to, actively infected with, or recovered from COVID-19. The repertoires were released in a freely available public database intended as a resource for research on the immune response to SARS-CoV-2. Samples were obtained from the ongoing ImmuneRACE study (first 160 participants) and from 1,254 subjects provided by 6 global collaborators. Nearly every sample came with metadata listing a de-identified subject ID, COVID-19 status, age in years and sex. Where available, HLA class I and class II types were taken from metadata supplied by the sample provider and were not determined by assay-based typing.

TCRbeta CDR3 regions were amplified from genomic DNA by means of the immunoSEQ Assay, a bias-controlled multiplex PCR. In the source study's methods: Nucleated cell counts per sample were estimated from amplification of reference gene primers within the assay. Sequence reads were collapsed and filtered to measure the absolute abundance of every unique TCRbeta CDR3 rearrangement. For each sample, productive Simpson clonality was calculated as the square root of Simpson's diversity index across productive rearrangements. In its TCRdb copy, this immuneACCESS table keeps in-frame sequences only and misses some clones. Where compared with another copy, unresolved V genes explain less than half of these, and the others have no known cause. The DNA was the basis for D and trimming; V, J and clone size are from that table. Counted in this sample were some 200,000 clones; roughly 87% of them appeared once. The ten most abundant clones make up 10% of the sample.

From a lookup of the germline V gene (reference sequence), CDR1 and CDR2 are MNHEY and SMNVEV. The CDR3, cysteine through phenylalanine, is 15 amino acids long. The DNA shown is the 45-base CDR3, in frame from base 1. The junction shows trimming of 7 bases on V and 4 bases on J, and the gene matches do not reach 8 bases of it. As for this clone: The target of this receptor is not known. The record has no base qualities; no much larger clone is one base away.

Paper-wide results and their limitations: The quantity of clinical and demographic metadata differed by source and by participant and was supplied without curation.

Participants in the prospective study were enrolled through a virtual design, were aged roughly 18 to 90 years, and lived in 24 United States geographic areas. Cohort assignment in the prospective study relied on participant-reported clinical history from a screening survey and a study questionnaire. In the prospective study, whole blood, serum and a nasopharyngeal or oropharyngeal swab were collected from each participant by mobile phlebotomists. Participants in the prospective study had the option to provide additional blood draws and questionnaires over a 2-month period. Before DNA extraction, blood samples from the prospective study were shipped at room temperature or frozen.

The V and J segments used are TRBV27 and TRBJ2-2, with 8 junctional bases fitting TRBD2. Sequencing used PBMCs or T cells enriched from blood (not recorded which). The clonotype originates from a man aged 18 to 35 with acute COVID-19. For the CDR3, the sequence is CASTSGRGITGELFF. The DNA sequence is TGTGCCAGCACCTCCGGGAGGGGCATCACCGGGGAGCTGTTTTTT.